This section outlines one T cell receptor beta chain sequence together with its context. The antigen is undetermined. CDR3 regions were amplified by Arm-PCR using iRepertoire HTBI primers to build TCR beta libraries. MiXCR, applied by TCRdb to the multiplex PCR reads, yields one record per CDR3 protein. The sample carries fewer than 550,000 distinct CDR3 sequences, around a fifth recorded once. Time point: persistent/refractory GD, antithyroid drugs over 5 years with positive TRAb. RNA isolated from PBMCs was used to make the TCR library. EDTA tubes received approximately 10 milliliters of drawn peripheral blood. This sample was included in a study of regulatory T cells in long-lasting Graves disease. The study, taken as a whole, reports: A limited number of samples was an acknowledged limitation. TRBV28, TRBJ1-2 and TRBJ2-5 were segments that persistent disease favored.

Germline assignment: CDR1 MNHNS and CDR2 SASEGT. V lost 2 bases and J lost 6; bases outside the gene matches: 14. The CDR3 spans 17 residues. V gene TRBV6-1 combines with J gene TRBJ1-2; 8 nucleotides agree with TRBD1. The receptor's source is a female donor with Graves disease. The sequencing used peripheral blood mononuclear cells (PBMCs), collected when the disease was refractory, from a patient treated with antithyroid drugs. The CDR3 nucleotides read TGTGCCAGCAGTGAAAAGTCAGGGGGCGACCTTTGGGATGGCTACACCTTC. This codes for CASSEKSGGDLWDGYTF.